This is a list of T cell receptor beta chains from one sample in a study of T-cell memory formation after mild COVID-19. TCRdb called the 5' RACE reads again in MiXCR, with one record for every CDR3 protein. This sample has around 200,000 distinct CDR3 sequences; under 20% occur once, and the top ten carry 3.9%. The sequenced material came from PBMCs or a T cell subset sorted from them (not recorded which). All receptors come from a man aged 18 to 35 who had mild COVID-19 (a few samples of this study predate the infection). Cell type and time point are not known. Each CDR3 is given with its conserved first and last residue. Each record gives: D gene, V gene, J gene, clone size, CDR3 DNA, CDR3 protein. A D gene is named only where the DNA matches it firmly. Clone size appears in some rows only: once, few, many, or a class for an expanded clone.

.	TRBV5-1	TRBJ1-1	few	TGCGCCAGCAGACGGATGATAGACACTGAAGCTTTCTTT	CASRRMIDTEAFF
.	TRBV6-5	TRBJ1-1	many	TGTGCCAGCACCCCAAGACCCACAGGGCACACTGAAGCTTTCTTT	CASTPRPTGHTEAFF
.	TRBV7-8	TRBJ2-2	few	TGTGCCAGCAGCTTAGGGGGGGACAACACCGGGGAGCTGTTTTTT	CASSLGGDNTGELFF
.	TRBV5-1	TRBJ1-6	few	TGCGCCAGCAGGACACAGGGCGGCTCCTATAATTCACCCCTCCACTTT	CASRTQGGSYNSPLHF
.	TRBV6-5	TRBJ2-7	few	TGTGCCAGCAGTCCCATTAGGGGGGCCTACGAGCAGTACTTC	CASSPIRGAYEQYF
.	TRBV6-6	TRBJ1-4	.	TGTGCCAGCAGTAGTCAGGGGAGAGGTAATGAAAAACTGTTTTTT	CASSSQGRGNEKLFF
TRBD2	TRBV11-2	TRBJ2-3	.	TGTGCCAGCACCCCCGGGACTAGCGGGGGCCGGAGTACAGATACGCAGTATTTT	CASTPGTSGGRSTDTQYF
TRBD1	TRBV20-1	TRBJ1-2	few	TGCAGTGCCAAATGGGACAGGGGAGATGGTGGCTACACCTTC	CSAKWDRGDGGYTF
.	TRBV20-1	TRBJ1-1	few	TGCAGGGCTACGCTCCCGGACCGCGAAGCTTTCTTT	CRATLPDREAFF
.	TRBV18	TRBJ1-6	few	TGTGCCAGCTCACCAAGTGACAGCCTCTTCGGTTCACCCCTCCACTTT	CASSPSDSLFGSPLHF
TRBD2	TRBV5-6	TRBJ2-1	few	TGTGCCAGCAGCCCCTTTGGGACTAGGGAGTACAATGAGCAGTTCTTC	CASSPFGTREYNEQFF
TRBD2	TRBV7-3	TRBJ2-3	.	TGTGCCAGCAGCAATAGCGGGGGCCACACAGATACGCAGTATTTT	CASSNSGGHTDTQYF
.	TRBV12-3/TRBV12-4	TRBJ2-6	few	TGTGCCAGCAGTAGAACAGGGATCACCTCTGGGGCCAACGTCCTGACTTTC	CASSRTGITSGANVLTF
TRBD2	TRBV14	TRBJ2-3	.	TGTGCCAGCAGCCAAGGGACTAGCGGATACACAGATACGCAGTATTTT	CASSQGTSGYTDTQYF
.	TRBV12-3/TRBV12-4	TRBJ2-2	.	TGTGCCATCCCGGCCCACCCGAACACCGGGGAGCTGTTTTTT	CAIPAHPNTGELFF
.	TRBV6-5	TRBJ2-1	once	TGTGCCAGCAGTTACACCTTACAGGCGGGTGAGCAGTTCTTC	CASSYTLQAGEQFF
TRBD2	TRBV6-6	TRBJ2-3	few	TGTGCCAGCAGATCCGGTCTAGCGGGGCGCACAGATACGCAGTATTTT	CASRSGLAGRTDTQYF
.	TRBV7-3	TRBJ1-6	.	TGTGCCAGCAGCTTAAGCGCAGGGTACACACCCCTCCACTTT	CASSLSAGYTPLHF
.	TRBV6-4	TRBJ2-2	.	TGTGCCAGCAGTGACTCGAGAATGTCCGGGGAGCTGTTTTTT	CASSDSRMSGELFF
.	TRBV10-3	TRBJ2-1	.	TGTGCCATCAGTAAAGACAGACCCAATGAGCAGTTCTTC	CAISKDRPNEQFF
.	TRBV12-3/TRBV12-4	TRBJ1-2	once	TGTGCCAGCAGTATCAATCACGGTGCCGATGGCTACACCTTC	CASSINHGADGYTF
.	TRBV6-5	TRBJ2-2	few	TGTGCCAGCAGTTACTTTGGCACCGGGGAGCTGTTTTTT	CASSYFGTGELFF
.	TRBV7-2	TRBJ2-3	many	TGTGCCAGCAGCTTATTTGCTTCAGCGGCCTCCACAGATACGCAGTATTTT	CASSLFASAASTDTQYF
TRBD2	TRBV2	TRBJ2-7	.	TGTGCCAGCAGTGTACTAGCGGAGAGCTACGAGCAGTACTTC	CASSVLAESYEQYF
TRBD1	TRBV11-3	TRBJ2-3	many	TGTGCCAGCAGCCCGGGACAGGGGGCCGTAGATACGCAGTATTTT	CASSPGQGAVDTQYF
.	TRBV10-1	TRBJ2-7	.	TGCGCCAGCAGTGAGACGGGGGACTTTCCTAGGGGTTCCTACGAGCAGTACTTC	CASSETGDFPRGSYEQYF
.	TRBV15	TRBJ2-2	few	TGTGCCACCAGCAGAGAGGCGGGGCGCTACACCGGGGAGCTGTTTTTT	CATSREAGRYTGELFF
.	TRBV6-6	TRBJ2-3	many	TGTGCCAGCAGCCCTTCCGCAGATACGCAGTATTTT	CASSPSADTQYF
.	TRBV2	TRBJ2-1	.	TGTGCCAGCAGTGAATCTGGACGGTACAATGAGCAGTTCTTC	CASSESGRYNEQFF
.	TRBV7-2	TRBJ1-2	.	TGTGCCAGCAGGGATTGGGGGGACTATGGCTACACCTTC	CASRDWGDYGYTF
TRBD2	TRBV29-1	TRBJ2-5	few	TGCAGCGTTGGGGTGACTAGCGGGGGCGAGACCCAGTACTTC	CSVGVTSGGETQYF
.	TRBV20-1	TRBJ2-4	.	TGCAGTGCTCCTCGGAATGGACAGGGAGGGGACATTCAGTACTTC	CSAPRNGQGGDIQYF
TRBD1	TRBV2	TRBJ2-6	.	TGTGCCAGTGGACAGGGGGCGCGAGGGGCCAACGTCCTGACTTTC	CASGQGARGANVLTF
TRBD1	TRBV18	TRBJ1-2	.	TGTGCCAGCTCACCACCTGGGACAGGGGGAGGCTACACCTTC	CASSPPGTGGGYTF
.	TRBV5-1	TRBJ1-6	many	TGCGCCAGCAGCCGCACGGGGGGCGATTCACCCCTCCACTTT	CASSRTGGDSPLHF
.	TRBV27	TRBJ2-3	.	TGTGCCAGCAGTTCCGCCCGGAGCACAGATACGCAGTATTTT	CASSSARSTDTQYF
.	TRBV25-1	TRBJ1-6	few	TGTGCCAGCAGTGGGAACCCGGGCGTGGTGGCCCTCCACTTT	CASSGNPGVVALHF
.	TRBV5-1	TRBJ2-7	.	TGCGCCAGCAGCTTGGGCAGGGCCTTGGGAGAGCAGTACTTC	CASSLGRALGEQYF
.	TRBV4-3	TRBJ2-5	few	TGCGCCAGCAGCCAAGCGCCTTCAAGAGAGACCCAGTACTTC	CASSQAPSRETQYF
.	TRBV6-5	TRBJ1-4	few	TGTGCCAGCATTTCACATCGTCGAACTAATGAAAAACTGTTTTTT	CASISHRRTNEKLFF
TRBD1	TRBV7-2	TRBJ2-1	few	TGTGCCAGCAGCACCCAAATCAGGGGGCTTGGGAATGAGCAGTTCTTC	CASSTQIRGLGNEQFF
.	TRBV3-1	TRBJ2-3	.	TGTGCCAGCAGCCGCGGGCCAGATACGCAGTATTTT	CASSRGPDTQYF
.	TRBV5-1	TRBJ2-7	few	TGCGCCAGCAGCAGGGAGGGAGTTGGACAGGCCTACGAGCAGTACTTC	CASSREGVGQAYEQYF
.	TRBV5-1	TRBJ2-1	.	TGCGCCAGCAGCTTACCCGACACTTACAATGAGCAGTTCTTC	CASSLPDTYNEQFF
.	TRBV6-5	TRBJ1-1	.	TGTGCCAGCAGGCAGGGGTCGGAGGCTTTCTTT	CASRQGSEAFF
TRBD1	TRBV18	TRBJ2-5	.	TGTGCCAGCTCACAACGAGGGACAGGGGAAGAGACCCAGTACTTC	CASSQRGTGEETQYF
TRBD1	TRBV7-2	TRBJ1-5	.	TGTGCCAGCAGCGTGAGTCAGGGGGCGATTCAGCCCCAGCATTTT	CASSVSQGAIQPQHF
.	TRBV15	TRBJ2-5	.	TGTGCCACCAGCAGGGACAGCCAGGAGACCCAGTACTTC	CATSRDSQETQYF
TRBD1	TRBV7-8	TRBJ1-4	.	TGTGCCAGCTCGGGGACAGCAAATGAAAAACTGTTTTTT	CASSGTANEKLFF
.	TRBV28	TRBJ1-5	few	TGTGCCAGCCGATCAGGGGATGGTCAGCCCCAGCATTTT	CASRSGDGQPQHF
TRBD1	TRBV5-4	TRBJ1-6	.	TGTGCCAGCAGCCGACAGGGGTATAATTCACCCCTCCACTTT	CASSRQGYNSPLHF
.	TRBV7-9	TRBJ2-6	few	TGTGCCAGCAGCTTCCTGTCAGTTGGAACTGGGGCCAACGTCCTGACTTTC	CASSFLSVGTGANVLTF
TRBD1	TRBV29-1	TRBJ2-4	few	TGCAGCGTTTCGGGACAGGGTATAAACATTCAGTACTTC	CSVSGQGINIQYF
TRBD2	TRBV5-1	TRBJ2-1	few	TGCGCCAGCAGCACTCAGAGCGGGGGGGACAATGAGCAGTTCTTC	CASSTQSGGDNEQFF
.	TRBV6-6	TRBJ2-7	many	TGTGCCAGCGGAAGACCCAGGTCCTACGAGCAGTACTTC	CASGRPRSYEQYF
.	TRBV7-2	TRBJ2-5	.	TGTGCCAGCAAGTCAGGGGCGCGAGAGACCCAGTACTTC	CASKSGARETQYF
TRBD1	TRBV5-1	TRBJ1-4	.	TGCGCCAGCCGCACGGGAGGGGGCGAGGAAAAACTGTTTTTT	CASRTGGGEEKLFF
.	TRBV29-1	TRBJ1-1	.	TGCAGCGCTGTCGGACAGCTTAACACTGAAGCTTTCTTT	CSAVGQLNTEAFF
.	TRBV18	TRBJ1-1	.	TGTGCCAGCTCACCGCCAGGCGAGTTGGCTGAAGCTTTCTTT	CASSPPGELAEAFF
.	TRBV7-9	TRBJ2-6	.	TGTGCCAGCAGCCCGAGCTCTGGGGCCAACGTCCTGACTTTC	CASSPSSGANVLTF